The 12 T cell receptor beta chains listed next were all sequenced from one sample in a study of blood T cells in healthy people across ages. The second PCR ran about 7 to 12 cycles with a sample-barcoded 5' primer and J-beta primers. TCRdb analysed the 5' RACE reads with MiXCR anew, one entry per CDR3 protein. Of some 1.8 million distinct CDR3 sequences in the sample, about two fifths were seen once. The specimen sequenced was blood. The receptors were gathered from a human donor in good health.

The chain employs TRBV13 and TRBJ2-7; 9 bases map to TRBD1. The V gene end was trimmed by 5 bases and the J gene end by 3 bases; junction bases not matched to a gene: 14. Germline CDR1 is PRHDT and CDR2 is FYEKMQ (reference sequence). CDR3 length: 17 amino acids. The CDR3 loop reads CASSAWTGVTVGYEQYF. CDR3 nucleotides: TGTGCCAGCAGCGCGTGGACAGGGGTTACGGTTGGCTACGAGCAGTACTTC.

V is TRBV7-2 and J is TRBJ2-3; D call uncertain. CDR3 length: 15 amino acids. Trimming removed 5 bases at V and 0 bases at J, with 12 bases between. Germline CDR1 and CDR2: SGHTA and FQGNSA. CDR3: CASSIRGVSTDTQYF. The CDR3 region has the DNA TGTGCCAGCAGCATTCGTGGGGTGAGCACAGATACGCAGTATTTT.

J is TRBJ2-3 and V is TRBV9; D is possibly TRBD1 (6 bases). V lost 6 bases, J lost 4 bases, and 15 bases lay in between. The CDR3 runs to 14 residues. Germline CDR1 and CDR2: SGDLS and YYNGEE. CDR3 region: CASTTSTGADTQYF. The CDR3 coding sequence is TGTGCCAGCACCACGTCGACAGGAGCAGATACGCAGTATTTT.

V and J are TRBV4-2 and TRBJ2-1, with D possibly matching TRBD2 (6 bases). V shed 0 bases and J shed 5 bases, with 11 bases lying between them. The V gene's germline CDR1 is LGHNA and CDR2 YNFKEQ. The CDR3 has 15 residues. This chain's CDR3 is CASSQEGEDNNEQFF. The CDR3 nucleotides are TGTGCCAGCAGCCAAGAGGGGGAGGACAACAATGAGCAGTTCTTC.

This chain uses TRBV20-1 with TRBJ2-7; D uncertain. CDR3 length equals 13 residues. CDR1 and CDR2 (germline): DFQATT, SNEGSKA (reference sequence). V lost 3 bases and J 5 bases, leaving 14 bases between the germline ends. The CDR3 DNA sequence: TGCAGTGCTAGTCGCAGGTCGGCGAACGAGCAGTACTTC. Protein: CSASRRSANEQYF.

This CDR3 is CASSQRHLEGDTEAFF. In nucleotides, the CDR3 is TGCGCCAGCAGCCAACGCCACCTCGAAGGGGACACTGAAGCTTTCTTT. The chain couples TRBV4-3 to TRBJ1-1; tentatively, D is TRBD1 (5 bases). Deletions cut 2 bases from V and 3 bases from J, with 16 bases between. CDR1 is LGHNA and CDR2 is YSLEER in the germline V gene. The CDR3 totals 16 residues.

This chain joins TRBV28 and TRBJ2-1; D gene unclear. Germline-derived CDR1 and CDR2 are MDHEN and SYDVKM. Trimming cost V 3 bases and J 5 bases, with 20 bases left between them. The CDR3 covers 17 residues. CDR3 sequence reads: CASSFGFGRTKNNEQFF. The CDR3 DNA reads TGTGCCAGCAGTTTTGGATTCGGCCGAACAAAAAACAATGAGCAGTTCTTC.

The CDR3 region is CASRVQGTALNYGYTF. The CDR3, as DNA: TGTGCCAGCAGGGTACAGGGTACGGCCCTCAACTATGGCTACACCTTC. The chain has TRBV2 and TRBJ1-2; tentatively, D is TRBD1 (6 bases). This CDR3 has 16 amino acids. Germline V gene sequence: CDR1 SNHLY, CDR2 FYNNEI. V dropped 6 bases and J dropped 2 bases, with 19 bases sitting between them. The whole variable domain, filled in from reference TRBV2 and TRBJ1-2, reads EPEVTQTPSHQVTQMGQEVILRCVPISNHLYFYWYRQILGQKVEFLVSFYNNEISEKSEIFDDQFSVERPDGSNFTLKIRSTKLEDSAMYFCASRVQGTALNYGYTFGSGTRLTVV.

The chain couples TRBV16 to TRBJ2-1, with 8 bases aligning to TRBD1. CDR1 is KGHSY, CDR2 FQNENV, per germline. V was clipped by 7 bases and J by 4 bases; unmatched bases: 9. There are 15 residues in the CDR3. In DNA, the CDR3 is TGTGCCAGCACCTGGACAGGGTCGGCTTACAATGAGCAGTTCTTC. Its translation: CASTWTGSAYNEQFF.

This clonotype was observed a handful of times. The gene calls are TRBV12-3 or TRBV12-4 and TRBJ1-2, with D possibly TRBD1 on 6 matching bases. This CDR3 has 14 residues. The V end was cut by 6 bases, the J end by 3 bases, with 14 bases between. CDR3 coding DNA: TGTGCCAGCAGCCAAACCACAGGGTACTATGGCTACACCTTC. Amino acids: CASSQTTGYYGYTF.

CDR3 sequence: CASSVGTSGAHRDTQYF. CDR3 nucleotide sequence: TGTGCCAGCAGCGTCGGGACTAGCGGGGCCCATCGGGATACGCAGTATTTT. This chain connects TRBV3-1 to TRBJ2-3, with 13 positions matching TRBD2. Germline CDR1 reads LGHDT; CDR2 reads YNNKEL (reference sequence). The length of the CDR3 is 17 residues. Trimming took 5 bases from V and 6 from J; bases not matched to a gene: 11.

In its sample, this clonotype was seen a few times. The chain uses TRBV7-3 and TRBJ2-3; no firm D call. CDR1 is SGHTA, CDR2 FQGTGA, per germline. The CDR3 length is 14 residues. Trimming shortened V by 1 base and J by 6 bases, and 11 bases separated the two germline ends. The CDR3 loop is CASSLIGQGDTQYF. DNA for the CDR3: TGTGCCAGCAGCTTAATAGGGCAAGGGGATACGCAGTATTTT.